This T cell receptor beta chain was profiled in a study of cytomegalovirus exposure and HLA in healthy donors. PCR was performed using 60 Vbeta and 13 Jbeta primers. Some clones are missing from TCRdb's copy, which holds only in-frame ones; the method was immunoSEQ multiplex PCR. The repertoire consists of more than 60,000 clones, with more than 75% occurring once and the leading ten covering more than 3%. V was clipped by 2 bases and J by 7 bases, with 15 bases between them. The CDR3 is 16 residues long. Looked up from germline, CDR1 is SNHLY and CDR2 is FYNNEI. The source material was PBMCs. The chain joins TRBV2 to TRBJ1-6; possible D gene TRBD1, 5 bases. This TCR derives from a man aged 18 to 30 in good health and CMV-seronegative. The CDR3 DNA follows: TGTGCCAGCAGTGAAAGTGGGGCAGGGTGGAATTCACCCCTCCACTTT. It yields the protein CASSESGAGWNSPLHF.